The source of this TCR beta chain is a study of shared clonotypes between healthy human individuals. Study findings and constraints: Large sequencing depth failed to make sorted-subset sequencing complete, rarefaction showed.

For this clone: The antigen is unknown.

Only in-frame clones appear in the TCRdb table, and some are missing; sequencing was by immunoSEQ multiplex PCR. In the table there are 2.5 million or so clones, approximately 92% of which are singletons. HIV-negative, healthy adults without recent acute infections or vaccinations were the donors. Everyone who donated was a Caucasian adult who lived in Nashville, Tennessee. The source material was naive CD4+ T cells sorted from blood. As to subset: CD45RA+ positively selected. The sequence was collected from a man aged 18 to 30 in good health.

The CDR3 DNA is TGTGCCAGCAGTTACGGGGGCTCTACGAACACCATATATTTT. Its translation is CASSYGGSTNTIYF. The chain carries TRBV6-6 and TRBJ1-3; tentatively, D is TRBD1 (6 bases). Germline V lookup: CDR1 MNHNY, CDR2 SVGAGI (reference sequence). The CDR3 is 14 residues long. V lost 2 bases and J 7 bases, leaving 12 bases between the germline ends.